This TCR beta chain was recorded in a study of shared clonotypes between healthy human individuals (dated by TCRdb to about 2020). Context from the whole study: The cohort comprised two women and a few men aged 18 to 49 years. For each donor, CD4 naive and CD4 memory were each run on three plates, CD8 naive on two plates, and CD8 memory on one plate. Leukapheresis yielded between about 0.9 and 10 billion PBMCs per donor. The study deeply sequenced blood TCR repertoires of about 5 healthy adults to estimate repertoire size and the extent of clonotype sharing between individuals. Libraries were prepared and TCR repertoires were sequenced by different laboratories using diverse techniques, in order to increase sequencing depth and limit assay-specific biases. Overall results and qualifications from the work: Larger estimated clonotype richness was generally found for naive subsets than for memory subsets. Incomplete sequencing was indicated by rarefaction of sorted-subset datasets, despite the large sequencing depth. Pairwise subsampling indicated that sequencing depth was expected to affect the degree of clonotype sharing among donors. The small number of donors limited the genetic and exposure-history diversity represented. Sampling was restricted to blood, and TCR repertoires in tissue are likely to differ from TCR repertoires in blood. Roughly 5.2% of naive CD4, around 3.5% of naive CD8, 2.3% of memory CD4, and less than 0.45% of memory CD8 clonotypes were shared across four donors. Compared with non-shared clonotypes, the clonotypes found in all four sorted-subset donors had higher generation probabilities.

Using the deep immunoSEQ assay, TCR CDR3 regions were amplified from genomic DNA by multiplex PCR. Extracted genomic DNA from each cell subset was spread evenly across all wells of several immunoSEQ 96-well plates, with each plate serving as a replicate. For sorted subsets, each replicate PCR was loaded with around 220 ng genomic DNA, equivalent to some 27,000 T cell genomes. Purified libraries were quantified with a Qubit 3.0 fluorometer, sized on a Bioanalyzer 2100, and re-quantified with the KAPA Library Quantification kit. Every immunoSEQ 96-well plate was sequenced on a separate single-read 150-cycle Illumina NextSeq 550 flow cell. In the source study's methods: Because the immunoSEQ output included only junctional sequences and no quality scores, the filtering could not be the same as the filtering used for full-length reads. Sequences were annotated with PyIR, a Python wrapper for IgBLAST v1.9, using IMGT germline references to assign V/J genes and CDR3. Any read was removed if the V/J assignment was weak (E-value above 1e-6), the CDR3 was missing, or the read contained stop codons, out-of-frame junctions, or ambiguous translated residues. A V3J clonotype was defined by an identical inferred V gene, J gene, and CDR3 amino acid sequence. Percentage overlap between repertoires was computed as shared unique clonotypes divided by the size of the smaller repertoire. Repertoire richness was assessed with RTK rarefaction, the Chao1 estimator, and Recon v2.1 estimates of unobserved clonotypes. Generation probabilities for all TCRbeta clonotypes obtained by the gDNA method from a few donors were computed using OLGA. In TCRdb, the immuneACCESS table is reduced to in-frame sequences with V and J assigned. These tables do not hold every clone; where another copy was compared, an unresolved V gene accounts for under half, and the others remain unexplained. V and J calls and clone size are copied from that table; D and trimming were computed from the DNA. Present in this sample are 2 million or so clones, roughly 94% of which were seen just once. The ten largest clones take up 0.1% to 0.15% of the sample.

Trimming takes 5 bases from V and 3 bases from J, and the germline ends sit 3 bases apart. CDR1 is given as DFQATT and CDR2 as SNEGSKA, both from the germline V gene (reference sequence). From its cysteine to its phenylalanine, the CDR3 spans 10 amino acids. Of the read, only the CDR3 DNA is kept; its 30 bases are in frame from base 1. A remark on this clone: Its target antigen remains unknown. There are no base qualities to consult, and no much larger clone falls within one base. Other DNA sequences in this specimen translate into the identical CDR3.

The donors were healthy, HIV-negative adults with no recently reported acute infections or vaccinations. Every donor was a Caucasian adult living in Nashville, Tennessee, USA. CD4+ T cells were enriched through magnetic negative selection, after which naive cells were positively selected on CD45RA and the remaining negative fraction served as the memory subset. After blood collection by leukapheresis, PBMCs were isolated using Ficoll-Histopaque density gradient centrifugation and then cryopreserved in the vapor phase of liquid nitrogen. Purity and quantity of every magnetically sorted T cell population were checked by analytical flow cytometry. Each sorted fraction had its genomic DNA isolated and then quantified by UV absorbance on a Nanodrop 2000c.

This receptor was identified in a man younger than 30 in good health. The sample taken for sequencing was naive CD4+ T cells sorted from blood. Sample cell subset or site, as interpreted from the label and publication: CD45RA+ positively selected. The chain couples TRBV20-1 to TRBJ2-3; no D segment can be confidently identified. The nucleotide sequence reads TGCAGTGCTCCAACAGATACGCAGTATTTT. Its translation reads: CSAPTDTQYF.